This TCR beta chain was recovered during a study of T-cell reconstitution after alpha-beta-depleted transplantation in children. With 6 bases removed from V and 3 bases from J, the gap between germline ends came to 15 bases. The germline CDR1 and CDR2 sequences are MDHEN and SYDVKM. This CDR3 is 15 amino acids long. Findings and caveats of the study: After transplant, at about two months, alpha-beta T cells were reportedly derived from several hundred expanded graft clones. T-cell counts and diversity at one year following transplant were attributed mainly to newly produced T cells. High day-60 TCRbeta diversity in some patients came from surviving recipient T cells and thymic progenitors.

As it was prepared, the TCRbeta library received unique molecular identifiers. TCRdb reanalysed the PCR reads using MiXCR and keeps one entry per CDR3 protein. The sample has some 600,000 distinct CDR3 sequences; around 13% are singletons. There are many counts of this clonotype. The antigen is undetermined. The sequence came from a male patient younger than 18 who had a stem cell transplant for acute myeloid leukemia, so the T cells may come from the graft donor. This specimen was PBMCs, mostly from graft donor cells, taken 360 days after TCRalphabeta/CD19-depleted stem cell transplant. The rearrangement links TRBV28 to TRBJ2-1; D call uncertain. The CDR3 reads CASSRRKEFYNEQFF. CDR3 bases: TGTGCCAGCAGCCGAAGGAAGGAGTTCTACAATGAGCAGTTCTTC.